This T cell receptor beta chain was profiled in a study of CD8+CD57+ T cells in acquired aplastic anemia. According to the study, genomic DNA was the template for TCR beta VDJ and CDR3 profiling. TCRdb reanalysed the reads using MiXCR and keeps one entry per CDR3 protein. The data contain around 200,000 distinct CDR3 sequences, around 47% of them singletons. It was patients with CD8+CD57+ cell expansion by flow cytometry who were chosen for sequencing. This clonotype has just a few counts. Input material: sorted CD4+, CD8+, or CD8+CD57+ T cells (not recorded which) from PBMCs. This sequence was found in a human donor with aplastic anemia.

The CDR3 sequence: CATSSSWGRGAYEQYF. In DNA, the CDR3 is TGTGCCACCAGCTCATCCTGGGGGAGGGGGGCCTACGAGCAGTACTTC. The rearrangement joins TRBV15 to TRBJ2-7; D perhaps matches TRBD2 (7 bases). The germline V gene has CDR1 LNHNV and CDR2 YYDKDF (reference sequence). The CDR3 covers 16 residues. The germline V and J ends were trimmed by 5 bases and 2 bases, with 19 bases remaining between them.